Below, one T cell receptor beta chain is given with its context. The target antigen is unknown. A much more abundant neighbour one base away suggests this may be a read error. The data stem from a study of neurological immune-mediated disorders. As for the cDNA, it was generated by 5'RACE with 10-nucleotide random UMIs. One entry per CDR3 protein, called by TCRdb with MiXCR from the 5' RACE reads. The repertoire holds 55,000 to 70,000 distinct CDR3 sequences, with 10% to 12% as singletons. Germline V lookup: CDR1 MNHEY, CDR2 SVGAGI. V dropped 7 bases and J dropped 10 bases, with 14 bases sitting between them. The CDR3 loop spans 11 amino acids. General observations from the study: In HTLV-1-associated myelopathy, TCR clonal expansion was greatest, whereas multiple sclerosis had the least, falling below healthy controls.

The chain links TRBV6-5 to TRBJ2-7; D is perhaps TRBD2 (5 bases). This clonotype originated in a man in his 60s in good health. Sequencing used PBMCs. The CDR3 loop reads CASKRGSDQYF. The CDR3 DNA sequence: TGTGCCAGCAAACGCGGGTCCGACCAGTACTTC.